The rows below give T cell receptor beta chains drawn from one sample of a study of control samples from healthy donors and cancer patients. Sequencing was performed with immunoSEQ multiplex PCR; in TCRdb, only in-frame clones are kept and a portion is missing. This table has more than 100,000 clones, roughly 89% appearing once. What was sequenced was PBMCs. Receptor source: a man aged 45 to 65 with head and neck cancer. Both conserved end residues are part of each CDR3. The D gene is left open where the match is weak. Not all rows give a size; the values are once, few, many and, for expanded clones, a class.

d_call	clone_size	v_call	j_call	cdr3_nt	cdr3_aa
NA	NA	TRBV1	TRBJ2-2	TGCACCAGCAGAGATATCAGGACCGGGGAGCTGTTTTTT	CTSRDIRTGELFF
NA	NA	TRBV28	TRBJ1-6	TGTGCCAGCACTGGAGGTAATCCCCTCCACTTT	CASTGGNPLHF
NA	NA	TRBV6-5	TRBJ2-3	TGTGCCAGCAGGATAGATCTCACAGATACGCAGTATTTT	CASRIDLTDTQYF
NA	NA	TRBV20-1	TRBJ1-1	TGCAGTGTACTGGAGGACAGCAAAGCTTTCTTT	CSVLEDSKAFF
TRBD1	NA	TRBV6-5	TRBJ1-2	TGTGCCAGCAGTTATGACAGGGACCGCGTCTATGGCTACACCTTC	CASSYDRDRVYGYTF
NA	NA	TRBV7-2	TRBJ1-2	TGTGCCACTACCCCAGGCTATGGCTACACCTTC	CATTPGYGYTF
NA	NA	TRBV18	TRBJ2-7	TGTGCCAGCTCACCGACACAGGGCCCCTACGAGCAGTACTTC	CASSPTQGPYEQYF
TRBD1	NA	TRBV5-1	TRBJ1-2	TGCGCCAGCAGCTTTCCCAGGGGGACGCAAGGCTACACCTTC	CASSFPRGTQGYTF
NA	NA	TRBV28	TRBJ2-7	TGTGCCAGCAGGATCGGGTACGGGGGAGCTATCGAGCAGTACTTC	CASRIGYGGAIEQYF
NA	once	TRBV18	TRBJ2-5	TGTGCCAGCTCGAACGACTTAACGGAGACCCAGTACTTC	CASSNDLTETQYF
NA	NA	TRBV5-8	TRBJ1-6	TGTGCCAGCAGCTTCGGGACGGTGAATTCACCCCTCCACTTT	CASSFGTVNSPLHF
TRBD2	NA	TRBV27	TRBJ2-7	TGTGCCAGCAGGCCGGGACTAGCGGGAGAGTACTCCTACGAGCAGTACTTC	CASRPGLAGEYSYEQYF
NA	NA	TRBV7-2	TRBJ2-3	TGTGCCAGCAGCTTAGGGGCTAGCGGCACAGATACGCAGTATTTT	CASSLGASGTDTQYF
TRBD1	NA	TRBV27	TRBJ1-1	TGTGCCAGCAGCCTTCAGGGGGCTGGGAACACTGAAGCTTTCTTT	CASSLQGAGNTEAFF
NA	once	TRBV29-1	TRBJ2-1	TGCAGCGTTACTGGCGGGTATTACAATGAGCAGTTCTTC	CSVTGGYYNEQFF
NA	NA	TRBV4-1	TRBJ1-1	TGCGCCAGCAGCTCCAGTGGCACTGAAGCTTTCTTT	CASSSSGTEAFF
TRBD2	NA	TRBV13	TRBJ2-3	TGTGCCAGCAGCCGTAGCGGGAGAGAACAGCTCCTTAGGCGTACAGATACGCAGTATTTT	CASSRSGREQLLRRTDTQYF
TRBD1	NA	TRBV29-1	TRBJ2-5	TGCAGCGTTGGGGGAGGGGGACAGGGACAAGAGACCCAGTACTTC	CSVGGGGQGQETQYF
NA	NA	TRBV3-1/TRBV3-2	TRBJ2-5	TGTGCCAGCAGCCCCCTATTCGGGGGTCAAGAGACCCAGTACTTC	CASSPLFGGQETQYF
TRBD2	NA	TRBV9	TRBJ2-1	TGTGCCAGCAGCGGAGCGGGATTATACAATGAGCAGTTCTTC	CASSGAGLYNEQFF
NA	NA	TRBV3-1/TRBV3-2	TRBJ2-3	TGTGCCAGCAGCCCCTCCTGGGGCAGCACAGATACGCAGTATTTT	CASSPSWGSTDTQYF
TRBD1	NA	TRBV6-6	TRBJ1-2	TGTGCCAGCAGCCTAGGGGGCGTCACTCTCTATGGCTACACCTTC	CASSLGGVTLYGYTF
TRBD2	NA	TRBV7-9	TRBJ2-1	TGTGCCAGCAGCCCCGGCGGGGCGGGAGGAAATGAGCAGTTCTTC	CASSPGGAGGNEQFF
TRBD2	NA	TRBV2	TRBJ2-5	TGTGCCAGCAGTGGTAGCGGGGGGGCGGAGACCCAGTACTTC	CASSGSGGAETQYF
NA	NA	TRBV28	TRBJ2-3	TGTGCCAGCAGTTGGGACTCTCTCAACACAGATACGCAGTATTTT	CASSWDSLNTDTQYF
NA	NA	TRBV18	TRBJ1-2	TGTGCCAGCTCAAGTTACACACAAAACTATGGCTACACCTTC	CASSSYTQNYGYTF
NA	once	TRBV27	TRBJ2-1	TGTGCCAGCATGAAAGGCTCCCATGAGCAGTTCTTC	CASMKGSHEQFF
NA	NA	TRBV24-1	TRBJ1-4	TGTGCCACCCAGGGTTCAGGAGGTGAAAAACTGTTTTTT	CATQGSGGEKLFF
NA	once	TRBV3-1/TRBV3-2	TRBJ2-5	TGTGCCAGCAGCCAAGGGGTTGCAGGGACCCAGTACTTC	CASSQGVAGTQYF
TRBD1	NA	TRBV19	TRBJ1-5	TGTGCCAGTAGTACCACAGGGGGCCATCAGCCCCAGCATTTT	CASSTTGGHQPQHF
TRBD2	NA	TRBV9	TRBJ2-3	TGTGCCAGCAGCGCGCTCGGGGGGGCCGAGACAGATACGCAGTATTTT	CASSALGGAETDTQYF
NA	NA	TRBV7-6	TRBJ1-1	TGTGCCAGCAGCTCCGGACGGCAGAACACTGAAGCTTTCTTT	CASSSGRQNTEAFF
NA	NA	TRBV2	TRBJ1-4	TGTGCCAGCAGTGAAGAGGGAATACTAAATGAAAAACTGTTTTTT	CASSEEGILNEKLFF
NA	once	TRBV18	TRBJ2-5	TGTGCCAGCTCACCACCGGCGCGGGGAACGGAGACCCAGTACTTC	CASSPPARGTETQYF
NA	NA	TRBV28	TRBJ2-5	TGTGCCAGCAGTCAGGAACAATGGGAGACCCAGTACTTC	CASSQEQWETQYF
NA	NA	TRBV11-2	TRBJ2-1	TGTGCCAGCAGCTTGGGCCTGAGCTCCTACAATGAGCAGTTCTTC	CASSLGLSSYNEQFF
NA	NA	TRBV3-1/TRBV3-2	TRBJ1-1	TGTGCCAGCAGCCAAAACAGGGCGAGCACTGAAGCTTTCTTT	CASSQNRASTEAFF
TRBD2	NA	TRBV27	TRBJ2-7	TGTGCCAGCAGTTTAACTAGCGGGAGCTCCTACGAGCAGTACTTC	CASSLTSGSSYEQYF
TRBD1	NA	TRBV2	TRBJ2-7	TGTGCCAGCAGTCCCTTTCAGGGGGACTACGAGCAGTACTTC	CASSPFQGDYEQYF
NA	NA	TRBV25-1	TRBJ1-1	TGTGCCAGCAGTGACCTTGCTGAACTGAACACTGAAGCTTTCTTT	CASSDLAELNTEAFF
NA	NA	TRBV9	TRBJ2-3	TGTGCCAGCAGGCCAGACGGGACGGGCACAGATACGCAGTATTTT	CASRPDGTGTDTQYF
NA	NA	TRBV29-1	TRBJ1-1	TGCAGCGTTGAAAGAGCCGGTATGAACACTGAAGCTTTCTTT	CSVERAGMNTEAFF
NA	NA	TRBV2	TRBJ1-1	TGTGCCAGCCTCCCTTGGGGGACTGAAGCTTTCTTT	CASLPWGTEAFF
NA	NA	TRBV5-1	TRBJ2-7	TGCGCCAGCAGCTTGCCATTACAGGGTGCCCTCTCCTACGAGCAGTACTTC	CASSLPLQGALSYEQYF
NA	NA	TRBV3-1/TRBV3-2	TRBJ2-7	TGTGCCAGCAGCCCTAGCTCCTACGAGCAGTACTTC	CASSPSSYEQYF
NA	NA	TRBV12-5	TRBJ2-1	TGTGCTAGTGGAAGGACTGCCTACAATGAGCAGTTCTTC	CASGRTAYNEQFF
TRBD1	NA	TRBV5-1	TRBJ1-2	TGCGCCAGCGAGCACCCAGGGGGACGCGCTAACTATGGCTACACCTTC	CASEHPGGRANYGYTF
NA	NA	TRBV6-1	TRBJ2-1	TGTGCCAGCAGTGAATTAGACTATTCCTGGGTAAATGAGCAGTTCTTC	CASSELDYSWVNEQFF
TRBD2	NA	TRBV28	TRBJ2-5	TGTGCCAGCAGTTTAGACGGGGGGGGTACCCAGTACTTC	CASSLDGGGTQYF
NA	NA	TRBV2	TRBJ1-2	TGTGCCAGCAGTGAAGCGGGGGGGCTCTATGGCTACACCTTC	CASSEAGGLYGYTF
NA	NA	TRBV10-3	TRBJ2-1	TGTGCCATCAGGGCGTCGGGCGGCAATGAGCAGTTCTTC	CAIRASGGNEQFF
TRBD2	NA	TRBV4-1	TRBJ2-3	TGCGCCAGCAGCCAGCGGCTAGCGGGAGTGGATACGCAGTATTTT	CASSQRLAGVDTQYF
NA	NA	TRBV19	TRBJ1-1	TGTGCCAGTAGTAGGGGCAGATCGTCTGAAGCTTTCTTT	CASSRGRSSEAFF
TRBD1	NA	TRBV6-4	TRBJ1-6	TGTGCCAGCACCCCGTCACGCCGGGACAGGGGGCAATCACCCCTCCACTTT	CASTPSRRDRGQSPLHF
TRBD1	NA	TRBV24-1	TRBJ2-2	TGTGCCACCAGTGACCATACCGGGACAGGGAAGACCACCGGGGAGCTGTTTTTT	CATSDHTGTGKTTGELFF
NA	NA	TRBV5-1	TRBJ1-2	TGCGCCAGCAGCGAGAACTATGGCTACACCTTC	CASSENYGYTF
TRBD2	NA	TRBV27	TRBJ2-5	TGTGCCAGCAGTCAGTGGACTAGCGGGTCCCAAGAGACCCAGTACTTC	CASSQWTSGSQETQYF
NA	NA	TRBV5-1	TRBJ2-1	TGCGCCAGCAGCTTCCTGGCCGATGAGCAGTTCTTC	CASSFLADEQFF
NA	NA	TRBV3-1/TRBV3-2	TRBJ1-4	TGTGCCAGCAGCCTGGAGGCGGTCTCTACTGGGGAAAAACTGTTTTTT	CASSLEAVSTGEKLFF